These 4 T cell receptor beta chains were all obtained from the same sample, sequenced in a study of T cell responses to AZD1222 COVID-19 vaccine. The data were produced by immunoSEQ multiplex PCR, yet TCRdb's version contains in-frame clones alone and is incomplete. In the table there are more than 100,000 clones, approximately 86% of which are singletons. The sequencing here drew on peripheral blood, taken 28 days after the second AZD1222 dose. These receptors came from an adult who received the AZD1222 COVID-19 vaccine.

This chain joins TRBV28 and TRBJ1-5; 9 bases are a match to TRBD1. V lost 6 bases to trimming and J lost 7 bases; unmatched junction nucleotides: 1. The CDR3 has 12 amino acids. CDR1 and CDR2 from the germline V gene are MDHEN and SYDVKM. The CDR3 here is CASRDRGQPQHF. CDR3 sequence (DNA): TGTGCCAGCAGGGACAGGGGCCAGCCCCAGCATTTT. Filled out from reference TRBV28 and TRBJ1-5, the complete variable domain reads DVKVTQSSRYLVKRTGEKVFLECVQDMDHENMFWYRQDPGLGLRLIYFSYDVKMKEKGDIPEGYSVSREKKERFSLILESASTNQTSMYLCASRDRGQPQHFGDGTRLSIL.

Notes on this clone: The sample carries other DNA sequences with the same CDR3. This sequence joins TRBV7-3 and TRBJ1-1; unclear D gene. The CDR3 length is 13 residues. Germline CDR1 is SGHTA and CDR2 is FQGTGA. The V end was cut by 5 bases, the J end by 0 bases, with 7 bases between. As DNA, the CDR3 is TGTGCCAGCAGCAAAGGAGTGAACACTGAAGCTTTCTTT. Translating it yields CASSKGVNTEAFF.

The DNA of the CDR3 is TGTGCCAGCAGCTACGTGGGGGGCAGCTACAATGAGCAGTTCTTC. Amino acids: CASSYVGGSYNEQFF. The genes are TRBV9 and TRBJ2-1, with D possibly being TRBD1 or TRBD2 (6 bases each). This CDR3 is 15 amino acids long. Germline CDR1 is SGDLS and CDR2 is YYNGEE. V shed 4 bases and J shed 3 bases, with 14 bases lying between them.

The CDR3 region is CASSQGEGIQEKLFF. The CDR3 nucleotides read TGTGCCAGCTCTCAAGGGGAGGGGATACAGGAAAAACTGTTTTTT. The genes are TRBV18 and TRBJ1-4, with D maybe TRBD1 (5 bases). Germline lookup yields CDR1 KGHSH and CDR2 LQKENI. V was pared by 6 bases and J by 8 bases, with 19 bases between. The CDR3 is made up of 15 amino acids.